The rows below give T cell receptor beta chains drawn from one sample of a study of Ad26.COV2.S vaccination and SARS-CoV-2 variants. Using immunoSEQ multiplex PCR, the repertoire was profiled, and TCRdb retains in-frame clones only, with some absent. This table has some 520,000 clones, around 88% appearing once. The source material was peripheral blood, sampled in a trial of Ad26.COV2.S vaccine versus placebo. Source of these receptors: a person between 18 and 65 years old who received the Ad26.COV2.S COVID-19 vaccine or a placebo. Each CDR3 is given with its conserved first and last residue. A D gene is named only where the DNA matches it firmly. Size tells how often a clone was seen (once, few, many) or the class of an expanded clone, and some rows leave it out.

length	V	D	J	size	CDR3	DNA
15	TRBV6-6	NA	TRBJ2-2	NA	CASRFPQGWTGELFF	TGTGCCAGCAGGTTTCCACAGGGCTGGACCGGGGAGCTGTTTTTT
12	TRBV27	NA	TRBJ2-5	NA	CASSPALGAQYF	TGTGCCAGCAGTCCGGCCTTGGGGGCCCAGTACTTC
12	TRBV28	TRBD1	TRBJ2-7	NA	CASALPGGEQYF	TGTGCCAGCGCCCTCCCAGGGGGCGAGCAGTACTTC
15	TRBV30	NA	TRBJ1-5	NA	CAWNGGAASNQPQHF	TGTGCCTGGAATGGGGGGGCCGCAAGCAATCAGCCCCAGCATTTT
14	TRBV3-1/TRBV3-2	NA	TRBJ1-1	once	CASSQATVNTEAFF	TGTGCCAGCAGCCAAGCGACGGTGAACACTGAAGCTTTCTTT
16	TRBV9	TRBD2	TRBJ2-2	NA	CASSVELAANTGELFF	TGTGCCAGCAGCGTAGAACTAGCGGCTAACACCGGGGAGCTGTTTTTT
12	TRBV6-6	NA	TRBJ2-5	NA	CASSSGWETQYF	TGTGCCAGCAGTTCCGGGTGGGAGACCCAGTACTTC
16	TRBV27	TRBD2	TRBJ2-1	NA	CASRRAGTSLGNEQFF	TGTGCCAGCAGGAGGGCAGGGACTAGTCTTGGCAATGAGCAGTTCTTC
12	TRBV28	NA	TRBJ2-1	NA	CASCLNGDEQFF	TGTGCCAGCTGCTTGAATGGGGATGAGCAGTTCTTC
15	TRBV10-3	NA	TRBJ1-6	NA	CAISEGISYNSPLHF	TGTGCCATCAGTGAGGGGATTTCCTATAATTCACCCCTCCACTTT
14	TRBV28	NA	TRBJ2-7	NA	CASSLGGGPYEQYF	TGTGCCAGCAGTTTGGGGGGAGGACCCTACGAGCAGTACTTC
14	TRBV7-6	TRBD1	TRBJ1-2	NA	CASSLENRGYGYTF	TGTGCCAGCAGCTTAGAGAACAGGGGCTATGGCTACACCTTC
15	TRBV5-8	NA	TRBJ2-1	NA	CASSLRDSLRNEQFF	TGTGCCAGCAGCCTCCGGGACTCCCTTCGGAATGAGCAGTTCTTC
16	TRBV4-2	TRBD2	TRBJ2-1	once	CASSQGVLAGGVEQFF	TGTGCCAGCAGCCAAGGGGTACTAGCGGGAGGGGTTGAGCAGTTCTTC
16	TRBV5-1	NA	TRBJ2-1	NA	CASSLGSGRAFDEQFF	TGCGCCAGCAGCTTGGGTTCCGGGAGAGCTTTCGATGAGCAGTTCTTC
14	TRBV14	NA	TRBJ2-7	NA	CASSADRVPYEQYF	TGTGCCAGCAGCGCCGACAGAGTTCCCTACGAGCAGTACTTC